These 15 T cell receptor beta chains share one sample of origin, sequenced in a study of shared T cell receptors in the human thymus. Generated by immunoSEQ multiplex PCR, the TCRdb table keeps only in-frame clones and is missing some. The data contain 500,000 to 850,000 clones, around 87% of them seen just once; the ten biggest clones take up over 0.008%. The data were also submitted as part of a second study, on human thymus T cells.

The sample consisted of thymocytes. The receptors were gathered from a boy under two years old with a congenital heart defect.

This chain connects TRBV5-6 to TRBJ2-4; TRBD2 agrees at 11 bases. The V and J ends lost 3 bases and 0 bases, in that order; junction bases with no gene match: 8. CDR1 and CDR2 (germline): SGHDT, YYEEEE. CDR3 length: 18 amino acids. Here the CDR3 DNA reads TGTGCCAGCAGCTGCACTAGCGGGGGAACCCTAGCCAAAAACATTCAGTACTTC. Residues: CASSCTSGGTLAKNIQYF.

The genes are TRBV28 and TRBJ1-2; TRBD1 is a possible D gene (6 bases). This CDR3 spans 15 amino acids. V was clipped by 4 bases and J by 6 bases, with 18 bases between them. Germline loops: CDR1 MDHEN, CDR2 SYDVKM. The CDR3 region has the DNA TGTGCCAGCAGTTCTGGGGGGGGCTCAAACCATGGCTACACCTTC. It specifies CASSSGGGSNHGYTF.

In its sample, this clone was seen once. The V gene is TRBV7-6, the J gene TRBJ2-3; no reliable D call. Per germline, CDR1 SGHVS and CDR2 FNYEAQ. The CDR3 is 14 residues long. The V gene lost 5 bases and the J gene lost 1 base, with 10 bases spanning the gap. Here the CDR3 DNA reads TGTGCCAGCAGCCCCCGCAGTGGCACAGATACGCAGTATTTT. Encoded protein: CASSPRSGTDTQYF.

V gene TRBV28 combines with J gene TRBJ1-5; 9 nucleotides match TRBD1. J was trimmed by 2 bases and V by 6 bases; bases with no gene match: 8. In germline, CDR1 is MDHEN, CDR2 SYDVKM. The CDR3 consists of 16 residues. CDR3 in DNA: TGTGCCAGCAGCCACCGGGACAGGGATGGCAATCAGCCCCAGCATTTT. It is translated as CASSHRDRDGNQPQHF.

The gene calls are TRBV18 and TRBJ2-4, with 12 bases aligning to TRBD2. V was pared by 4 bases and J by 1 base, with 8 bases of the junction left unmatched. From germline, CDR1 is KGHSH and CDR2 LQKENI. There are 18 residues in the CDR3. CDR3 in DNA: TGTGCCAGCTCACAGACTAGCGGGAGACGGGGGGCCAAAAACATTCAGTACTTC. It codes for CASSQTSGRRGAKNIQYF.

V gene TRBV2 combines with J gene TRBJ2-5; TRBD2 aligns across 8 bases. The CDR3 is 18 residues long. CDR1 and CDR2 from the germline V gene are SNHLY and FYNNEI. Losses at the gene ends were 3 bases for V and 3 bases for J; bases not matched to a gene: 15. The CDR3 nucleotides are TGTGCCAGCAGTGATTTGTTCTGGGGGCGGGAGGACGAAGAGACCCAGTACTTC. Amino acid sequence: CASSDLFWGREDEETQYF. Using reference TRBV2 and TRBJ2-5 for the parts outside the CDR3, the full variable domain is EPEVTQTPSHQVTQMGQEVILRCVPISNHLYFYWYRQILGQKVEFLVSFYNNEISEKSEIFDDQFSVERPDGSNFTLKIRSTKLEDSAMYFCASSDLFWGREDEETQYFGPGTRLLVL.

This clone was picked up one time. The chain combines TRBV19 with TRBJ1-2; TRBD1 might be the D (5 bases). The V end lost 10 bases, the J end lost 5 bases, and 11 bases lay between the germline ends. From germline, CDR1 is LNHDA and CDR2 SQIVND (reference sequence). The CDR3 is made up of 11 amino acids. This CDR3 is CATKQGYGYTF. CDR3 nucleotides: TGTGCCACCAAGCAGGGTTATGGCTACACCTTC.

The V gene is TRBV15, the J gene TRBJ2-7; 8 bases agree with TRBD2. Germline V gives CDR1 LNHNV, CDR2 YYDKDF (reference sequence). The V segment lost 4 bases and the J segment 3 bases; nucleotides outside the gene matches: 11. CDR3 length equals 16 residues. CDR3 nucleotides: TGTGCCACCAGCATCGTACGGGGACTAGAGGACTACGAGCAGTACTTC. Encoded protein: CATSIVRGLEDYEQYF.

The chain is built from TRBV28 and TRBJ2-7; TRBD1 aligns across 9 bases. V shed 5 bases and J 3 bases; nucleotides not matched to a gene: 17. Germline V gene lookup returns CDR1 MDHEN and CDR2 SYDVKM. CDR3 size: 18 residues. CDR3 DNA sequence: TGTGCCAGCAGTCTTCCGGGGGCCCATCGGGACAGGGTCTACGAGCAGTACTTC. This gives the protein CASSLPGAHRDRVYEQYF.

DNA of the CDR3: TGTGCCAGCAGTCTCCCGAAAACTAGCGGGGTTCCCAAAAACATTCAGTACTTC. Protein product: CASSLPKTSGVPKNIQYF. This chain uses TRBV28 with TRBJ2-4; 10 bases fit TRBD2. In germline, CDR1 is MDHEN, CDR2 SYDVKM. The V segment lost 5 bases and the J segment 2 bases; nucleotides outside the gene matches: 12. The CDR3 length is 18 residues.

This sequence joins TRBV28 and TRBJ1-2; the D gene is possibly TRBD1 (5 bases). From germline, CDR1 is MDHEN and CDR2 SYDVKM. The CDR3 length is 15 residues. V lost 4 bases, J lost 4 bases, and 16 bases lay in between. Here the CDR3 DNA reads TGTGCCAGCAGTTCGGAAGAAACAGGCATCTATGGCTACACCTTC. Residues: CASSSEETGIYGYTF.

The chain employs TRBV13 and TRBJ2-5; 11 bases fit TRBD2. Per germline, CDR1 PRHDT and CDR2 FYEKMQ (reference sequence). Trimming at V came to 5 bases and at J to 5 bases, leaving 13 bases not matched to a gene. The CDR3 is made up of 17 amino acids. Here the CDR3 reads CASSPERLAGKGETQYF. In DNA form, the CDR3 reads TGTGCCAGCAGCCCCGAACGACTAGCGGGGAAGGGTGAGACCCAGTACTTC.

This chain joins TRBV4-3 and TRBJ1-5; D is unclear. Germline values: CDR1 LGHNA, CDR2 YSLEER. CDR3 length: 15 residues. Trimming shortened V by 0 bases and J by 6 bases, and 12 bases separated the two germline ends. The CDR3 is CASSQDPICGQPQHF. In DNA form, the CDR3 reads TGCGCCAGCAGCCAAGATCCCATATGCGGTCAGCCCCAGCATTTT.

The chain links TRBV5-1 to TRBJ2-1; 7 bases align to TRBD2. CDR1 SGHRS and CDR2 YFSETQ come from the germline V gene. V dropped 5 bases and J dropped 0; count of bases not matched to a gene: 8. CDR3 length equals 16 residues. The CDR3 region has the DNA TGCGCCAGCAGTTTAGCGGGCTCGAGCTCCTACAATGAGCAGTTCTTC. Its translation: CASSLAGSSSYNEQFF.

The chain recombines TRBV4-1 with TRBJ1-1, with 10 bases fitting TRBD1. From germline, CDR1 is MGHRA and CDR2 YSYEKL. The CDR3 is 15 amino acids. Trimming at V came to 0 bases and at J to 12 bases, leaving 10 bases not matched to a gene. The CDR3 coding sequence is TGCGCCAGCAGCCAAGAGAGGAGGTGGGACAGGGGAACTTTCTTT. Translating it yields CASSQERRWDRGTFF.